In its sample, the clone carrying this T cell receptor (beta chain) was seen a few times. Its antigen is currently unknown. This sample was included in a study of cytomegalovirus exposure and HLA in healthy donors. The CDR3 sequence is 15 residues long. Germline assignment: CDR1 MNHEY and CDR2 SMNVEV (reference sequence). Between the trimmed V and J ends, which lost 0 bases and 4 bases, there was a span of 12 bases. Findings of the study overall: Confirmation was obtained in vitro that a few CMV-associated chains are specific for CMV antigens. Approximately 18,000 TCR beta sequences were associated with HLA alleles at 0.05 false discovery rate in a later analysis.

With 60 Vbeta and 13 Jbeta primers, the PCR was carried out. Original data processing: The authors later counted 70 million to 80 million unique TCR beta chains, 9 million to 14 million of them shared. TCRdb's copy holds only in-frame clones and misses some; the assay was immunoSEQ multiplex PCR. D and trimming come from the DNA, and the V and J calls and clone size come from that table. The data contain about 95,000 clones, 65% to 80% of them singletons. Sequenced: PBMCs. The source is a woman between 45 and 60 years old in good health and CMV-seropositive. V gene TRBV27 combines with J gene TRBJ2-5, with D possibly matching TRBD1 (5 bases). CDR3 bases: TGTGCCAGCAGTTTATCGGGCAGGGTTGGAGAGACCCAGTACTTC. Protein: CASSLSGRVGETQYF.